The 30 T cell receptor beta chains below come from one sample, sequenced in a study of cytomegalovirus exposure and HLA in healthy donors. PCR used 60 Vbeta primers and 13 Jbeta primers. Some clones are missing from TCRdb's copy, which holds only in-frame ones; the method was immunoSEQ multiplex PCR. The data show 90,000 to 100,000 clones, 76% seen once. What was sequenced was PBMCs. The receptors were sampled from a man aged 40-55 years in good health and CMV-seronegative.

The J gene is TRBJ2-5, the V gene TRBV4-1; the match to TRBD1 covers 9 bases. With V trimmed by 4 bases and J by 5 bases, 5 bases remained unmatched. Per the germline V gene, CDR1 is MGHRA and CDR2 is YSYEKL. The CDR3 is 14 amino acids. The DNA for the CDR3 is TGCGCCAGCAGCCGGGACAGGGCTGATGAGACCCAGTACTTC. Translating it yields CASSRDRADETQYF.

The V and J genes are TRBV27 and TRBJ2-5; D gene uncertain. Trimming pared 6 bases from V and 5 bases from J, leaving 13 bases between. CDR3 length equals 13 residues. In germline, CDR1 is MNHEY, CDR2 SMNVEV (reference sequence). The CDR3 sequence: CASSPYSRETQYF. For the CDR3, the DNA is TGTGCCAGCAGCCCTTACTCCCGGGAGACCCAGTACTTC.

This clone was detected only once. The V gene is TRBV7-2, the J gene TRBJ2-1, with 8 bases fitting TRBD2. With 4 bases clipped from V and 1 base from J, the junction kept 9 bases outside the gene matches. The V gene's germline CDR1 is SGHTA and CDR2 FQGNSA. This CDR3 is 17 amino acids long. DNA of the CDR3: TGTGCCAGCAGCTCGAGCCCTATAGCGGGATCCTACAATGAGCAGTTCTTC. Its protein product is CASSSSPIAGSYNEQFF.

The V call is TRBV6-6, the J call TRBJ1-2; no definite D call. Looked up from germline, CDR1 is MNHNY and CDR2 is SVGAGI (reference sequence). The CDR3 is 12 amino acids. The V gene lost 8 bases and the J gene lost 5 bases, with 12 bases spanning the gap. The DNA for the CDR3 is TGTGCCAGCGTGGGAGGGCCTTATGGCTACACCTTC. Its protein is CASVGGPYGYTF.

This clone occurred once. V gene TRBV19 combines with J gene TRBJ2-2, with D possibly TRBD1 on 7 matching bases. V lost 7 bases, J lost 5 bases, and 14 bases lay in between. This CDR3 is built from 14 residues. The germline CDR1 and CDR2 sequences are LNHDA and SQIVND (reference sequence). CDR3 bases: TGTGCCAGTACGGGGGACAGCCCAACCGGGGAGCTGTTTTTT. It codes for CASTGDSPTGELFF.

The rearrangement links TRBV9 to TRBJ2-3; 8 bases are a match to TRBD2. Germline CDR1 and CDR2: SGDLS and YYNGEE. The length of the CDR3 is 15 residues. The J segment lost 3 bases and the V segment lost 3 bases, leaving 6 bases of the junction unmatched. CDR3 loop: CASSAPAGGTDTQYF. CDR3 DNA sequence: TGTGCCAGCAGCGCCCCGGCGGGGGGAACAGATACGCAGTATTTT. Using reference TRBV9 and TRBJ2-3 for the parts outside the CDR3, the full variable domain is DSGVTQTPKHLITATGQRVTLRCSPRSGDLSVYWYQQSLDQGLQFLIQYYNGEERAKGNILERFSAQQFPDLHSELNLSSLELGDSALYFCASSAPAGGTDTQYFGPGTRLTVL.

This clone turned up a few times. In DNA form, the CDR3 reads TGTGCCAGCAGTCCCCAGCGGGAGGGAAGAAATGAGCAGTTCTTC. This gives the protein CASSPQREGRNEQFF. The chain is built from TRBV27 and TRBJ2-1; 10 bases match TRBD2. V was clipped by 5 bases and J by 7 bases; unmatched bases: 8. CDR3 length: 15 amino acids. Germline loops: CDR1 MNHEY, CDR2 SMNVEV (reference sequence).

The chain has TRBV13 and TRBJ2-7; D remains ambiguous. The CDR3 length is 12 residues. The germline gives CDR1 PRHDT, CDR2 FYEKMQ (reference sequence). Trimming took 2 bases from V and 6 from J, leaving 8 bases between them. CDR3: CASSLSMVEQYF. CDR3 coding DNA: TGTGCCAGCAGCTTAAGCATGGTCGAGCAGTACTTC.

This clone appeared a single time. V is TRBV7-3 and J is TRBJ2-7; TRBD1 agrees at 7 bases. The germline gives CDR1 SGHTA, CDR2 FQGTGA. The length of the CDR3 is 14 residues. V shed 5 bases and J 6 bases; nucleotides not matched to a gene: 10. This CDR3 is CASSRGDSKGEQYF. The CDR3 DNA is TGTGCCAGCAGCCGTGGGGACAGTAAAGGCGAGCAGTACTTC.

The CDR3 nucleotides are TGCGCCAGCAGCCAAGTTGCCGGGACAGACACTGAAGCTTTCTTT. Protein sequence: CASSQVAGTDTEAFF. The V call is TRBV4-3, the J call TRBJ1-1; 7 positions match TRBD1. V was pared by 1 base and J by 3 bases, with 5 bases of the junction left unmatched. Germline CDR1 is LGHNA and CDR2 is YSLEER. The CDR3 consists of 15 residues.

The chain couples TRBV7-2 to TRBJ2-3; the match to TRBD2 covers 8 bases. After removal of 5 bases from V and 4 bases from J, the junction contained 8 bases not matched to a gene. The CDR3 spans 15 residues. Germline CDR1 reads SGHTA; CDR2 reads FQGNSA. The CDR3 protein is CASSRRSGSPDTQYF. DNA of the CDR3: TGTGCCAGCAGCCGACGGAGCGGGAGCCCAGATACGCAGTATTTT.

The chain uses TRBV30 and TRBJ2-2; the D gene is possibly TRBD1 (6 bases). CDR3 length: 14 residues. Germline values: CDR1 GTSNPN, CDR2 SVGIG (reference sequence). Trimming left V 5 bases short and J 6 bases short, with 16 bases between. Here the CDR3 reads CAWGTGHKAGELFF. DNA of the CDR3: TGTGCCTGGGGAACGGGACATAAGGCCGGGGAGCTGTTTTTT.

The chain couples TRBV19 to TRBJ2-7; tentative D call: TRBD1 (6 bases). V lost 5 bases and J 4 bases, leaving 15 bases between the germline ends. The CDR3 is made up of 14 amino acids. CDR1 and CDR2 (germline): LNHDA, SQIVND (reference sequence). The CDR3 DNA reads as TGTGCCAGTAGTCAGACTGGGACACTGTACGAGCAGTACTTC. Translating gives CASSQTGTLYEQYF.

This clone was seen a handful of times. CDR3 sequence: CASRGTEGNYGYTF. The CDR3 DNA reads as TGTGCCAGCAGGGGGACAGAGGGGAACTATGGCTACACCTTC. The chain combines TRBV2 with TRBJ1-2; 7 bases line up with TRBD1. V was clipped by 6 bases and J by 2 bases; unmatched bases: 6. The CDR3 is 14 residues long. CDR1 and CDR2 from the germline V gene are SNHLY and FYNNEI.

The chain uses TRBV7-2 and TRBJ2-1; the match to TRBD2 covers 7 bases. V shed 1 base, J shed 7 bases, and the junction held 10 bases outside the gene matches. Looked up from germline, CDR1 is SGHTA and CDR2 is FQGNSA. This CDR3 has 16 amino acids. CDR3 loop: CASSLVYGGRRNEQFF. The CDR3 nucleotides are TGTGCCAGCAGCTTAGTTTATGGCGGGAGAAGGAATGAGCAGTTCTTC.

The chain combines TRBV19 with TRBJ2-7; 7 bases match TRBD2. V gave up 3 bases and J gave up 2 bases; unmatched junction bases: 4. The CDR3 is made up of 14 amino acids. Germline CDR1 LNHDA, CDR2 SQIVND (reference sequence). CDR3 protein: CASSIGGSPYEQYF. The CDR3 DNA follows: TGTGCCAGTAGTATCGGCGGGAGTCCCTACGAGCAGTACTTC.

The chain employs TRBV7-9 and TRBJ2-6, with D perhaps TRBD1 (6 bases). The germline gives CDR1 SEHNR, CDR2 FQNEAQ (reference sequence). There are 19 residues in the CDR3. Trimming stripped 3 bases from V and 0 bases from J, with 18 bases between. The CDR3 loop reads CASSLGESGHLSGANVLTF. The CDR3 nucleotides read TGTGCCAGCAGCTTGGGGGAATCGGGACATCTCTCTGGGGCCAACGTCCTGACTTTC.

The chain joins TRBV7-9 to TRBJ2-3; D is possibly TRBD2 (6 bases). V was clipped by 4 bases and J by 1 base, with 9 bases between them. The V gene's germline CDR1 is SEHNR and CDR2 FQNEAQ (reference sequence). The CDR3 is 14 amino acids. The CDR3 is CASSYSGRTDTQYF. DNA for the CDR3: TGTGCCAGCAGCTATAGCGGACGCACAGATACGCAGTATTTT.

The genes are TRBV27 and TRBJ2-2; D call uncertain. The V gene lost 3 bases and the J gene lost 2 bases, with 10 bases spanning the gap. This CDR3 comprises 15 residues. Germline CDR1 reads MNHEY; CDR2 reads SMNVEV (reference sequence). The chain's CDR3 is CASSFRLFNTGELFF. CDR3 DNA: TGTGCCAGCAGTTTTCGACTCTTTAACACCGGGGAGCTGTTTTTT.

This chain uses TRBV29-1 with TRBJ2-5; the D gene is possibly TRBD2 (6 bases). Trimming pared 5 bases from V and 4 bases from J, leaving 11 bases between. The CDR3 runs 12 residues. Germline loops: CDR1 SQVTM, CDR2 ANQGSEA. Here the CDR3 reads CSVQQGGETQYF. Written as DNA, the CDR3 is TGCAGCGTTCAGCAGGGAGGAGAGACCCAGTACTTC.

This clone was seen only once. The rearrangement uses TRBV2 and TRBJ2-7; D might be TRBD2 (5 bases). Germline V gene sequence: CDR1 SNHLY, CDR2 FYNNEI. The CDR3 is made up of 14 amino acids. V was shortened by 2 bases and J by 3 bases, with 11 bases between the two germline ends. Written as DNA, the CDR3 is TGTGCCAGCAGTGAACGTGAGGGCGGCTACGAGCAGTACTTC. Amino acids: CASSEREGGYEQYF.

The CDR3: CANVEGGSYEQYF. CDR3 nucleotide sequence: TGTGCCAACGTCGAAGGGGGCTCCTACGAGCAGTACTTC. This chain uses TRBV9 with TRBJ2-7, with a tentative D call TRBD1 (6 bases). V was pared by 9 bases and J by 0 bases, with 13 bases between. CDR1 SGDLS and CDR2 YYNGEE come from the germline V gene. CDR3 length: 13 amino acids.

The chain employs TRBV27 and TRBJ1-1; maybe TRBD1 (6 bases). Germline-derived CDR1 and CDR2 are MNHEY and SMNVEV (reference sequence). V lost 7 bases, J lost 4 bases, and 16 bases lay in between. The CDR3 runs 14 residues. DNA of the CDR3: TGTGCCAGCAACTGGGGGGGCGTGGGCACTGAAGCTTTCTTT. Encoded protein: CASNWGGVGTEAFF.

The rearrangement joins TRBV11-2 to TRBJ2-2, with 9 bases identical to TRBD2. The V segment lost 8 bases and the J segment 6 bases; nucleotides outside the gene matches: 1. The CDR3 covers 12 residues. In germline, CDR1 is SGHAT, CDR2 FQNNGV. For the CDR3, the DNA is TGTGCCAGCTTAGCGGGAGCCGGGGAGCTGTTTTTT. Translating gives CASLAGAGELFF.

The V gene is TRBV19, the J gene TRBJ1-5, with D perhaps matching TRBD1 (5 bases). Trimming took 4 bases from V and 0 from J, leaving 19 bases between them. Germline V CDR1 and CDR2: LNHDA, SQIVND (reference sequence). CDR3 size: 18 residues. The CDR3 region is CASSTESQGFPSNQPQHF. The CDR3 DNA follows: TGTGCCAGTAGTACTGAGAGCCAGGGTTTCCCTAGCAATCAGCCCCAGCATTTT.

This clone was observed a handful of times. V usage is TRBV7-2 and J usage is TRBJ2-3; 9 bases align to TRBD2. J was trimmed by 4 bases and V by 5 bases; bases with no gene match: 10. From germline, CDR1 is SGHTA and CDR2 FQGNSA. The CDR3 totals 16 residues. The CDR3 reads CASSQLSGGRSDTQYF. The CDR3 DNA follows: TGTGCCAGCAGCCAACTTAGCGGGGGACGATCAGATACGCAGTATTTT.

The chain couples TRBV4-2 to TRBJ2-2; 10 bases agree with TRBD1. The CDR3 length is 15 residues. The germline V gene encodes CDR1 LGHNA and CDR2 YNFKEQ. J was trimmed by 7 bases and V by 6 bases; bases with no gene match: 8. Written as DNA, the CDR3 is TGTGCCAGCAGGATAGACAGGGGGCGCAGCGGGGAGCTGTTTTTT. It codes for CASRIDRGRSGELFF.

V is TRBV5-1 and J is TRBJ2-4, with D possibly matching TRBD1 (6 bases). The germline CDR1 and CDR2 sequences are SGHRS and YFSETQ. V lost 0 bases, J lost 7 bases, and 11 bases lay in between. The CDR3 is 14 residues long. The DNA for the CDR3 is TGCGCCAGCAGCTTGGTTGGTAGGGGGAACATTCAGTACTTC. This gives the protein CASSLVGRGNIQYF.

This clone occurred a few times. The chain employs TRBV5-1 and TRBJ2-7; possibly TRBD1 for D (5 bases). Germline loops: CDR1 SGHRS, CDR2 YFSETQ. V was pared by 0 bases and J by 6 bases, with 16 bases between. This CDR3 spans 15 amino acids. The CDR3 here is CASSLDGPRDLEQYF. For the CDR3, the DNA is TGCGCCAGCAGCTTGGATGGGCCCAGGGATCTCGAGCAGTACTTC. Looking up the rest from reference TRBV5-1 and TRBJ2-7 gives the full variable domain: KAGVTQTPRYLIKTRGQQVTLSCSPISGHRSVSWYQQTPGQGLQFLFEYFSETQRNKGNFPGRFSGRQFSNSRSEMNVSTLELGDSALYLCASSLDGPRDLEQYFGPGTRLTVT.

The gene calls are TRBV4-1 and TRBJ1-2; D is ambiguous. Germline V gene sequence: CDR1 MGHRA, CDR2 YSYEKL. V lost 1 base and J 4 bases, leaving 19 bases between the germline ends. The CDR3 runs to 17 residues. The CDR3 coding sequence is TGCGCCAGCAGCCAAGGATTTACAGCCTTCTCCCGCTATGGCTACACCTTC. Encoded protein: CASSQGFTAFSRYGYTF.